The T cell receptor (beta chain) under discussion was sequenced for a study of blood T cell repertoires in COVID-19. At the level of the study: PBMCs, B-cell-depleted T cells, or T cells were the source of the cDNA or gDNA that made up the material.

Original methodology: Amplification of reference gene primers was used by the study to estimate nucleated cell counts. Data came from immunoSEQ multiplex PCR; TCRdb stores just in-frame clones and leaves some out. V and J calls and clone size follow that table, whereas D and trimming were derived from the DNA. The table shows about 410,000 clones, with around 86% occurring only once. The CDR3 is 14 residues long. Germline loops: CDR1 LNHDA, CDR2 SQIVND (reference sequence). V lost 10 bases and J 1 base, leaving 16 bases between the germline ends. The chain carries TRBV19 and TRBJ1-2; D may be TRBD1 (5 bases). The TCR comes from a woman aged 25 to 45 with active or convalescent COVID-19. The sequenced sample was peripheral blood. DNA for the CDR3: TGTGCCACGGGGGTCTCCCAACTTAACTATGGCTACACCTTC. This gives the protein CATGVSQLNYGYTF.